The 22 T cell receptor beta chains reported below all come from one sample, sequenced in a study of T cells in Graves' hyperthyroidism and ophthalmopathy. The CDR3 regions of TCR beta were amplified from RNA transcripts. The HTBI primer set served for first-round RT-PCR of the TCR CDR3. TCRdb re-derived calls from the multiplex PCR reads in MiXCR, one entry per CDR3 protein. The table includes 300,000 to 450,000 distinct CDR3 sequences, less than 20% detected once. The sequenced sample consisted of blood. The source is a man between 18 and 35 years old with Graves' ophthalmopathy.

The table lists this clonotype with many counts. The chain uses TRBV7-3 and TRBJ1-1, with D tentatively TRBD1 (6 bases). Trimming removed 5 bases at V and 1 base at J, with 8 bases between. CDR1 is SGHTA, CDR2 FQGTGA, per germline. The length of the CDR3 is 13 residues. The CDR3 reads CASSPGANTEAFF. CDR3 sequence (DNA): TGTGCCAGCAGCCCGGGGGCGAACACTGAAGCTTTCTTT.

This clonotype was detected ten times or more. The chain combines TRBV7-9 with TRBJ2-3; 9 nucleotides align to TRBD2. This CDR3 comprises 20 residues. In germline, CDR1 is SEHNR, CDR2 FQNEAQ (reference sequence). J gave up 0 bases and V 5 bases, and 18 bases lay outside the gene matches. Here the CDR3 reads CASSRGTAGGPGTSTDTQYF. The CDR3 DNA follows: TGTGCCAGCAGCCGGGGCACAGCGGGGGGCCCGGGGACTAGCACAGATACGCAGTATTTT.

Many counts were recorded for this clonotype. The chain joins TRBV5-1 to TRBJ1-1; D perhaps matches TRBD1 (6 bases). Germline V gene lookup returns CDR1 SGHRS and CDR2 YFSETQ. The CDR3 consists of 16 residues. V gave up 4 bases and J gave up 3 bases, with 19 bases separating them. CDR3: CASSRERGGPDTEAFF. CDR3 sequence (DNA): TGCGCCAGCAGCCGCGAACGGGGGGGGCCGGACACTGAAGCTTTCTTT.

In this sample, this clonotype turned up a few times. This chain links TRBV18 with TRBJ2-1, with D perhaps matching TRBD1 (6 bases). This CDR3 spans 16 amino acids. Germline V gene sequence: CDR1 KGHSH, CDR2 LQKENI. Trimming stripped 5 bases from V and 4 bases from J, with 18 bases between. The CDR3 region is CASSRTGNDGYNEQFF. DNA of the CDR3: TGTGCCAGCTCAAGAACAGGGAACGACGGATACAATGAGCAGTTCTTC. Using reference TRBV18 and TRBJ2-1 for the parts outside the CDR3, the full variable domain is NAGVMQNPRHLVRRRGQEARLRCSPMKGHSHVYWYRQLPEEGLKFMVYLQKENIIDESGMPKERFSAEFPKEGPSILRIQQVVRGDSAAYFCASSRTGNDGYNEQFFGPGTRLTVL.

A few counts support this clonotype. V and J are TRBV28 and TRBJ2-3; 13 positions match TRBD2. CDR1 and CDR2 (germline): MDHEN, SYDVKM. J lost 2 bases, V lost 6 bases, and 5 bases had no gene match. The CDR3 sequence is 16 residues long. The CDR3 bases are TGTGCCAGCAGGACTAGCGGGGGGAACCCCACAGATACGCAGTATTTT. Amino acids: CASRTSGGNPTDTQYF.

The chain employs TRBV12-5 and TRBJ2-2; D is perhaps TRBD1 or TRBD2 (5 bases each). The ends were cut back, 6 bases at V and 5 bases at J, with 13 bases in the middle. This CDR3 has 14 amino acids. Germline V gene sequence: CDR1 LGHNT, CDR2 FRNRAP. The CDR3 sequence: CASGQGPGTGELFF. As DNA, the CDR3 is TGTGCTAGTGGGCAGGGACCTGGGACCGGGGAGCTGTTTTTT.

This clonotype was seen many times. The chain uses TRBV12-3 or TRBV12-4 and TRBJ2-1, with 7 bases fitting TRBD2. CDR3 size: 17 residues. The V segment lost 4 bases and the J segment 0 bases; nucleotides outside the gene matches: 9. The CDR3, as DNA: TGTGCCAGCAGTTCCCCCATGCGGGGGACCTCCTACAATGAGCAGTTCTTC. Protein: CASSSPMRGTSYNEQFF.

This clonotype was seen many times. The rearrangement uses TRBV24-1 and TRBJ1-1; no clear D gene. Germline CDR1 and CDR2: KGHDR and SFDVKD. This CDR3 is 12 amino acids long. V dropped 8 bases and J dropped 1 base, with 7 bases sitting between them. CDR3 amino acids: CATNKKNTEAFF. The CDR3 DNA follows: TGTGCCACCAATAAAAAGAACACTGAAGCTTTCTTT.

The J gene is TRBJ1-4, the V gene TRBV2, with D hard to call. The CDR3 length is 13 residues. V was shortened by 6 bases and J by 4 bases, with 9 bases between the two germline ends. The germline gives CDR1 SNHLY, CDR2 FYNNEI. DNA of the CDR3: TGTGCCAGCAGCGCCCAGGTTAATGAAAAACTGTTTTTT. It specifies CASSAQVNEKLFF.

This clonotype was counted at least ten times. The chain employs TRBV27 and TRBJ2-7, with 9 bases lining up with TRBD2. The CDR3 extends over 21 amino acids. The junction had 24 bases not matched to a gene; V was cut back by 3 bases and J by 3 bases. Germline V gene data show CDR1 as MNHEY and CDR2 as SMNVEV (reference sequence). This CDR3 reads CASSFGPITSGSTPAVYEQYF. The CDR3 DNA is TGTGCCAGCAGTTTTGGGCCTATCACTAGCGGGTCAACTCCGGCGGTCTACGAGCAGTACTTC.

This clonotype was seen many times. J is TRBJ2-7 and V is TRBV5-1; no reliable D call. Germline CDR1 SGHRS, CDR2 YFSETQ. The ends were cut back, 4 bases at V and 2 bases at J, with 10 bases in the middle. The CDR3 totals 13 residues. Here the CDR3 DNA reads TGCGCCAGCAGCGTCGGGCCCACCTACGAGCAGTACTTC. Translating it yields CASSVGPTYEQYF.

The genes are TRBV28 and TRBJ1-1; a weak D match, TRBD1 (5 bases). Germline V gene sequence: CDR1 MDHEN, CDR2 SYDVKM. V was pared by 7 bases and J by 7 bases, with 16 bases between. The CDR3 is made up of 13 amino acids. CDR3 DNA: TGTGCCAGCATACACAGGATTAAGTTTGAAGCTTTCTTT. It codes for CASIHRIKFEAFF.

J is TRBJ1-1 and V is TRBV24-1; 10 positions agree with TRBD1. This CDR3 is built from 17 residues. V shed 2 bases, J shed 4 bases, and the junction held 9 bases outside the gene matches. The germline CDR1 and CDR2 sequences are KGHDR and SFDVKD. CDR3 bases: TGTGCCACCAGTGATTCGGGACAGGGGAGGGGGGGCACTGAAGCTTTCTTT. Protein: CATSDSGQGRGGTEAFF.

This clonotype was found a few times. The J gene is TRBJ2-7, the V gene TRBV29-1, with D perhaps TRBD2 (5 bases). Germline CDR1 SQVTM, CDR2 ANQGSEA. V was cut by 4 bases and J by 4 bases, with 14 bases left in between. The CDR3 spans 13 residues. The CDR3 DNA reads as TGCAGCGTTGCTTTCGGGGTTGAATACGAGCAGTACTTC. Residues: CSVAFGVEYEQYF.

Concerning this clonotype itself: The CDR3 does not end in the conserved phenylalanine or tryptophan, so this is likely a read error. The V call is TRBV11-3, the J call TRBJ2-6, with TRBD1 matching over 8 bases. Germline V CDR1 and CDR2: SGHNT, YENEEA. CDR3 length equals 20 residues. V was pared by 6 bases and J by 0 bases, with 16 bases of the junction left unmatched. CDR3 sequence (DNA): TGTGCCAGCAGTTCTACGCCTAGGACAGGGCAGAGCTCTGGGGCCAACGTCCTGACTTCC. Its translation is CASSSTPRTGQSSGANVLTS.

This clonotype was found many times. V and J are TRBV11-2 and TRBJ1-1; 7 bases align to TRBD1. V was pared by 5 bases and J by 11 bases, with 17 bases of the junction left unmatched. Germline V gene lookup returns CDR1 SGHAT and CDR2 FQNNGV. The CDR3 length is 15 residues. In nucleotides, the CDR3 is TGTGCCAGCAGCCCAGGGGACAGCGCGCCCAGGGGGGCTTTCTTT. This gives the protein CASSPGDSAPRGAFF.

The sample holds many counts of this clonotype. V and J are TRBV12-3 or TRBV12-4 and TRBJ1-2; D possibly corresponds to TRBD1 (5 bases). With 6 bases removed from V and 4 bases from J, the gap between germline ends came to 21 bases. The CDR3 spans 16 residues. CDR3 DNA: TGTGCCAGCAGAAATACTCCCGCCGGGACGCCCTATGGCTACACCTTC. Translation gives CASRNTPAGTPYGYTF.

The gene calls are TRBV10-2 and TRBJ1-1, with D possibly matching TRBD1 (5 bases). This CDR3 is 14 amino acids long. Germline V gives CDR1 WSHSY, CDR2 SAAADI. Deletions cut 0 bases from V and 3 bases from J, with 8 bases between. CDR3 coding DNA: TGCGCCAGCAGTGAGTCAAGAGGGGACACTGAAGCTTTCTTT. It translates to CASSESRGDTEAFF.

The chain has TRBV14 and TRBJ2-3; 7 nucleotides match TRBD2. CDR1 is SGHDN, CDR2 FVKESK, per germline. CDR3 size: 18 residues. Unmatched junction bases numbered 12, after V lost 1 base and J lost 2 bases. CDR3 in DNA: TGTGCCAGCAGCCAAGTCCCCCCTCGCGGGGGACCCACAGATACGCAGTATTTT. It yields the protein CASSQVPPRGGPTDTQYF.

This clonotype was counted only a few times. This chain links TRBV6-1 with TRBJ2-5; tentative D call: TRBD1 (7 bases). V was pared by 6 bases and J by 4 bases, with 15 bases between. This CDR3 has 14 amino acids. CDR1 and CDR2 (germline): MNHNS, SASEGT. The CDR3 nucleotides read TGTGCCAGCAGGAGGGGGCGGGGTGGAGAGACCCAGTACTTC. Amino acid sequence: CASRRGRGGETQYF.

This clonotype was picked up a small number of times. V usage is TRBV19 and J usage is TRBJ2-2, with TRBD2 as a possible D gene (5 bases). The ends were cut back, 8 bases at V and 3 bases at J, with 19 bases in the middle. This CDR3 is built from 16 residues. Germline V gene data show CDR1 as LNHDA and CDR2 as SQIVND (reference sequence). In nucleotides, the CDR3 is TGTGCCAGTTCCCCGGGTCTAAGGCGGGACACCGGGGAGCTGTTTTTT. This sequence encodes CASSPGLRRDTGELFF.

The chain recombines TRBV28 with TRBJ1-1; the match to TRBD1 covers 9 bases. Germline CDR1 MDHEN, CDR2 SYDVKM. V was pared by 4 bases and J by 4 bases, with 4 bases of the junction left unmatched. CDR3 size: 14 residues. The CDR3 nucleotides are TGTGCCAGCAGTTCTACAGGGGGCCTCACTGAAGCTTTCTTT. It translates to CASSSTGGLTEAFF.